This TCR beta chain comes out of a study of T cells in Graves' hyperthyroidism and ophthalmopathy. Researchers took RNA transcripts and amplified the TCR beta CDR3 regions from them. A first-round RT-PCR of the TCR CDR3 used the HTBI primer set. One entry per CDR3 protein results from TCRdb running MiXCR on the multiplex PCR reads. The table shows 490,000 or so distinct CDR3 sequences, with about 45% occurring only once. This CDR3 is 17 amino acids long. CDR1 and CDR2 (germline): LNHDA, SQIVND (reference sequence). After removal of 5 bases from V and 0 bases from J, the junction contained 7 bases not matched to a gene.

The genes are TRBV19 and TRBJ2-6, with 7 bases that match TRBD1. Sequencing used peripheral blood or thyroid tissue (not recorded which). The receptor comes from an adult woman with Graves' disease, either hyperthyroidism or ophthalmopathy (not recorded which). DNA for the CDR3: TGTGCCAGTAGTTCAGGGGACAGAGCCTCTGGGGCCAACGTCCTGACTTTC. This sequence encodes CASSSGDRASGANVLTF. The variable domain in full, completed from reference TRBV19 and TRBJ2-6, reads DGGITQSPKYLFRKEGQNVTLSCEQNLNHDAMYWYRQDPGQGLRLIYYSQIVNDFQKGDIAEGYSVSREKKESFPLTVTSAQKNPTAFYLCASSSGDRASGANVLTFGAGSRLTVL.